The 20 T cell receptor beta chains presented below share a single source sample, sequenced in a study of cytomegalovirus exposure and HLA in healthy donors. Profiled with immunoSEQ multiplex PCR; TCRdb holds only in-frame clones, not every one. The table lists 120,000 to 150,000 clones, approximately 86% of them singletons. Material: PBMCs. Receptors originate from a man younger than 30 in good health and CMV-seropositive.

The J gene is TRBJ1-2, the V gene TRBV6-5; 7 nucleotides agree with TRBD1. CDR3 length equals 14 residues. In germline, CDR1 is MNHEY, CDR2 SVGAGI. V was clipped by 5 bases and J by 6 bases; unmatched bases: 9. CDR3 in DNA: TGTGCCAGCAGTCCTACGGGGGACAGACATGGCTACACCTTC. Protein: CASSPTGDRHGYTF.

This clone was detected a few times. The genes are TRBV5-5 and TRBJ1-2; 11 nucleotides match TRBD1. The CDR3 loop spans 15 amino acids. Germline V CDR1 and CDR2: SGHKS, YYEKEE (reference sequence). With V trimmed by 4 bases and J by 3 bases, 5 bases remained unmatched. The CDR3 coding sequence is TGTGCCAGCAGCAGGGACAGGGGGAGTGACTATGGCTACACCTTC. It encodes CASSRDRGSDYGYTF. Full variable domain (missing parts from reference TRBV5-5 and TRBJ1-2): DAGVTQSPTHLIKTRGQQVTLRCSPISGHKSVSWYQQVLGQGPQFIFQYYEKEERGRGNFPDRFSARQFPNYSSELNVNALLLGDSALYLCASSRDRGSDYGYTFGSGTRLTVV.

The V gene is TRBV27, the J gene TRBJ2-7, with TRBD1 matching over 7 bases. The V and J ends lost 4 bases and 0 bases, in that order; junction bases with no gene match: 9. In germline, CDR1 is MNHEY, CDR2 SMNVEV (reference sequence). This CDR3 spans 16 amino acids. This chain's CDR3 is CASSSLGQASSYEQYF. The CDR3 bases are TGTGCCAGCAGTTCGCTAGGACAGGCTAGCTCCTACGAGCAGTACTTC.

J is TRBJ1-3 and V is TRBV19, with TRBD1 as a possible D gene (5 bases). Trimming shortened V by 3 bases and J by 4 bases, and 10 bases separated the two germline ends. Germline CDR1 and CDR2: LNHDA and SQIVND (reference sequence). The CDR3 contains 14 residues. CDR3 protein: CASSMGGLGNTIYF. DNA of the CDR3: TGTGCCAGTAGTATGGGGGGACTCGGAAACACCATATATTTT.

This chain links TRBV6-1 with TRBJ1-5; 10 bases line up with TRBD1. There are 17 residues in the CDR3. Germline CDR1 reads MNHNS; CDR2 reads SASEGT. V lost 1 base to trimming and J lost 2 bases; unmatched junction nucleotides: 5. The CDR3 DNA reads as TGTGCCAGCAGTGAAGGGACGGGGACAGGGGGCAATCAGCCCCAGCATTTT. This sequence encodes CASSEGTGTGGNQPQHF.

The chain links TRBV5-1 to TRBJ1-2; 7 bases align to TRBD1. Germline CDR1 reads SGHRS; CDR2 reads YFSETQ. V lost 3 bases and J lost 6; bases outside the gene matches: 5. CDR3 length equals 13 residues. This CDR3 reads CASSSNRGHGYTF. DNA of the CDR3: TGCGCCAGCAGCTCCAACAGGGGTCATGGCTACACCTTC.

The rearrangement uses TRBV5-1 and TRBJ1-4; no definite D call. Germline V CDR1 and CDR2: SGHRS, YFSETQ. There are 14 residues in the CDR3. V dropped 3 bases and J dropped 3 bases, with 9 bases sitting between them. CDR3 residues: CASSSQDSNEKLFF. In DNA form, the CDR3 reads TGCGCCAGCAGCTCTCAGGATTCTAATGAAAAACTGTTTTTT.

This chain links TRBV11-2 with TRBJ2-7; 7 nucleotides agree with TRBD1. The CDR3 consists of 18 residues. CDR1 and CDR2 (germline): SGHAT, FQNNGV. Trimming took 0 bases from V and 1 from J; bases not matched to a gene: 12. The CDR3 region has the DNA TGTGCCAGCAGCTTAGAATACAGGGGCCATTTCCAATCCTACGAGCAGTACTTC. Amino acids: CASSLEYRGHFQSYEQYF.

The J gene is TRBJ1-3, the V gene TRBV6-1, with D possibly being TRBD1 (5 bases). The CDR3 has 15 residues. CDR1 is MNHNS, CDR2 SASEGT, per germline. The V and J ends lost 2 bases and 0 bases respectively, with 8 bases between them. CDR3 in DNA: TGTGCCAGCAGTGAACAGGGTCTCTCTGGAAACACCATATATTTT. Residues: CASSEQGLSGNTIYF.

This clone was recorded only once. V gene TRBV5-4 combines with J gene TRBJ2-7; 10 nucleotides agree with TRBD2. V lost 3 bases and J lost 6; bases outside the gene matches: 6. The length of the CDR3 is 14 residues. CDR1 is SGHNT and CDR2 is YYREEE in the germline V gene (reference sequence). The CDR3 reads CASSYSGRPPEQYF. Written as DNA, the CDR3 is TGTGCCAGCAGCTATAGCGGGAGGCCCCCCGAGCAGTACTTC.

This chain links TRBV11-3 with TRBJ2-2; no clear D gene. Germline V gives CDR1 SGHNT, CDR2 YENEEA. V was clipped by 3 bases and J by 5 bases, with 7 bases between them. This CDR3 comprises 13 residues. This chain's CDR3 is CASSFWRTGELFF. The CDR3 DNA reads TGTGCCAGCAGCTTTTGGCGGACCGGGGAGCTGTTTTTT.

The chain recombines TRBV12-5 with TRBJ2-5; perhaps TRBD2 as D (5 bases). The V end lost 5 bases, the J end lost 5 bases, and 18 bases lay between the germline ends. Germline loops: CDR1 LGHNT, CDR2 FRNRAP. This CDR3 region has 15 residues. CDR3 coding DNA: TGTGCTAGTGGTCCTCGAGGGAAACCTGGGGAGACCCAGTACTTC. The encoded protein is CASGPRGKPGETQYF. Full variable domain (missing parts from reference TRBV12-5 and TRBJ2-5): DARVTQTPRHKVTEMGQEVTMRCQPILGHNTVFWYRQTMMQGLELLAYFRNRAPLDDSGMPKDRFSAEMPDATLATLKIQPSEPRDSAVYFCASGPRGKPGETQYFGPGTRLLVL.

The chain uses TRBV5-1 and TRBJ2-1, with D perhaps TRBD1 (6 bases). The CDR3 is 14 residues long. Trimming removed 6 bases from V and 2 bases from J, with 12 bases in between. Germline values: CDR1 SGHRS, CDR2 YFSETQ. CDR3 in DNA: TGCGCCAGCACCCGGGACACCGCCTACAATGAGCAGTTCTTC. As protein: CASTRDTAYNEQFF.

A remark on this clone: Possible read error: a much larger clone is one base away. Distinct nucleotide sequences in the sample also encode this CDR3. The chain links TRBV6-5 to TRBJ1-2, with a possible D match to TRBD1 (6 bases). This CDR3 is built from 12 residues. Germline assignment: CDR1 MNHEY and CDR2 SVGAGI. Between the trimmed V and J ends, which lost 5 bases and 4 bases, there was a span of 8 bases. CDR3 sequence reads: CASSEQGYGYTF. The CDR3 nucleotides are TGTGCCAGCAGTGAACAGGGCTATGGCTACACCTTC.

The chain recombines TRBV7-2 with TRBJ1-2, with D possibly matching TRBD1 (5 bases). The germline CDR1 and CDR2 sequences are SGHTA and FQGNSA. Trimming shortened V by 1 base and J by 8 bases, and 14 bases separated the two germline ends. The CDR3 spans 14 residues. The CDR3 protein is CASSLGQGREGYTF. DNA for the CDR3: TGTGCCAGCAGCTTAGGCCAGGGAAGAGAAGGCTACACCTTC.

The rearrangement links TRBV15 to TRBJ2-7; TRBD1 agrees at 8 bases. Per germline, CDR1 LNHNV and CDR2 YYDKDF (reference sequence). J lost 2 bases, V lost 4 bases, and 7 bases had no gene match. The length of the CDR3 is 15 residues. Written as DNA, the CDR3 is TGTGCCACCAGCATTAAGACGGGACAGGCCTACGAGCAGTACTTC. Protein sequence: CATSIKTGQAYEQYF.

The J gene is TRBJ1-6, the V gene TRBV19; D perhaps matches TRBD1 (5 bases). Germline CDR1 and CDR2: LNHDA and SQIVND (reference sequence). This CDR3 contains 14 residues. V was shortened by 10 bases and J by 5 bases, with 15 bases between the two germline ends. CDR3 nucleotides: TGTGCCACCGGAGGGGTACGGGATAATTCACCCCTCCACTTT. It is translated as CATGGVRDNSPLHF.

The chain is built from TRBV30 and TRBJ1-6, with D unresolved. The CDR3 extends over 13 amino acids. V was cut by 2 bases and J by 8 bases, with 10 bases left in between. In germline, CDR1 is GTSNPN, CDR2 SVGIG (reference sequence). CDR3 nucleotide sequence: TGTGCCTGGAGTCTTACAGCGGATTCACCCCTCCACTTT. It specifies CAWSLTADSPLHF.

The chain has TRBV19 and TRBJ1-1, with D possibly being TRBD1 (5 bases). CDR1 and CDR2 (germline): LNHDA, SQIVND (reference sequence). The CDR3 has 14 residues. V lost 11 bases and J lost 0, with 16 bases in between. Here the CDR3 DNA reads TGTGCCTCAGGGAGGCCCAGGATGAACACTGAAGCTTTCTTT. It is translated as CASGRPRMNTEAFF. Using reference TRBV19 and TRBJ1-1 for the parts outside the CDR3, the full variable domain is DGGITQSPKYLFRKEGQNVTLSCEQNLNHDAMYWYRQDPGQGLRLIYYSQIVNDFQKGDIAEGYSVSREKKESFPLTVTSAQKNPTAFYLCASGRPRMNTEAFFGQGTRLTVV.

The chain carries TRBV19 and TRBJ1-2, with TRBD1 as a possible D gene (5 bases). CDR1 is LNHDA, CDR2 SQIVND, per germline (reference sequence). Trimming pared 5 bases from V and 1 base from J, leaving 8 bases between. The CDR3 runs 13 residues. CDR3 in DNA: TGTGCCAGTAGTGTACAGGTTAACTATGGCTACACCTTC. Encoded protein: CASSVQVNYGYTF.